The 25 T cell receptor beta chains given below trace back to one sample, sequenced in a study of blood T cell repertoires in COVID-19. TCRdb keeps only in-frame clones here, not all; method: immunoSEQ multiplex PCR. Of 380,000 or so clones listed, approximately 87% are singletons. Sequencing input: PBMCs or T cells enriched from blood (not recorded which). The receptor set was obtained from a woman in her 30s with acute COVID-19.

The chain couples TRBV18 to TRBJ2-1; possible D gene TRBD1, 5 bases. Germline V gene sequence: CDR1 KGHSH, CDR2 LQKENI. Between the trimmed V and J ends, which lost 3 bases and 6 bases, there was a span of 9 bases. The CDR3 contains 13 residues. For the CDR3, the DNA is TGTGCCAGCTCACCGGGGCTGCGCAATGAGCAGTTCTTC. Translating gives CASSPGLRNEQFF.

This clone was detected only a few times. This chain links TRBV5-1 with TRBJ1-4, with 7 bases that match TRBD1. The CDR3 has 14 amino acids. Unmatched junction bases numbered 4, after V lost 3 bases and J lost 5 bases. CDR1 and CDR2 (germline): SGHRS, YFSETQ. The CDR3 nucleotides read TGCGCCAGCAGCTCGGGACAGACGAATGAAAAACTGTTTTTT. Protein sequence: CASSSGQTNEKLFF.

This chain connects TRBV18 to TRBJ2-1; perhaps TRBD1 as D (5 bases). The CDR3 runs to 12 residues. CDR1 is KGHSH, CDR2 LQKENI, per germline. V was shortened by 2 bases and J by 8 bases, with 7 bases between the two germline ends. The CDR3 spells CASSPSGYEQFF. In nucleotides, the CDR3 is TGTGCCAGCTCACCATCAGGGTATGAGCAGTTCTTC.

J is TRBJ1-5 and V is TRBV18, with TRBD1 matching over 11 bases. Trimming cost V 3 bases and J 2 bases; bases outside gene matches: 0. Germline CDR1 reads KGHSH; CDR2 reads LQKENI. The CDR3 extends over 15 amino acids. The CDR3 is CASSPGQGGNQPQHF. The CDR3 nucleotides are TGTGCCAGCTCACCGGGACAGGGGGGCAATCAGCCCCAGCATTTT.

This chain links TRBV5-1 with TRBJ2-2, with 10 bases identical to TRBD2. J lost 3 bases, V lost 5 bases, and 4 bases had no gene match. The germline V gene has CDR1 SGHRS and CDR2 YFSETQ. The CDR3 covers 15 residues. CDR3 residues: CASSVAGGYTGELFF. DNA of the CDR3: TGCGCCAGCAGTGTAGCGGGGGGATACACCGGGGAGCTGTTTTTT.

The genes are TRBV30 and TRBJ2-7, with D maybe TRBD1 (5 bases). The germline CDR1 and CDR2 sequences are GTSNPN and SVGIG (reference sequence). The CDR3 is 13 residues long. Trimming removed 5 bases at V and 2 bases at J, with 13 bases between. The CDR3 reads CAWGHTVTYEQYF. CDR3 DNA sequence: TGTGCCTGGGGACATACTGTAACCTACGAGCAGTACTTC.

CDR3 nucleotides: TGTGCCAGCAGCGGCTCCCCAGGGAACACCGGGGAGCTGTTTTTT. Its translation: CASSGSPGNTGELFF. The V call is TRBV7-6, the J call TRBJ2-2; the D is unclear. This CDR3 comprises 15 residues. From germline, CDR1 is SGHVS and CDR2 FNYEAQ. V lost 5 bases and J 1 base, leaving 11 bases between the germline ends.

The chain has TRBV24-1 and TRBJ2-7, with D tentatively TRBD2 (6 bases). The CDR3 totals 14 residues. V gave up 6 bases and J gave up 5 bases, with 16 bases separating them. Germline assignment: CDR1 KGHDR and CDR2 SFDVKD. CDR3 in amino acids: CATSRGGIPNEQYF. The CDR3 coding sequence is TGTGCCACCAGTCGGGGAGGTATCCCTAACGAGCAGTACTTC.

The CDR3 nucleotides are TGTGCCAGCTCACCAGCTGGTAGACTAGCGGGGGGTCATTACAATGAGCAGTTCTTC. It is translated as CASSPAGRLAGGHYNEQFF. The chain joins TRBV18 to TRBJ2-1; the match to TRBD2 covers 13 bases. CDR3 length: 19 amino acids. Germline assignment: CDR1 KGHSH and CDR2 LQKENI. J was trimmed by 4 bases and V by 2 bases; bases with no gene match: 11.

The V call is TRBV19, the J call TRBJ2-2; no clear D gene. V dropped 3 bases and J dropped 4 bases, with 9 bases sitting between them. The CDR3 runs to 14 residues. Germline V gives CDR1 LNHDA, CDR2 SQIVND (reference sequence). The CDR3 region has the DNA TGTGCCAGTAGTATTCCCGCAGTCACCGGGGAGCTGTTTTTT. Translation: CASSIPAVTGELFF.

The chain recombines TRBV19 with TRBJ1-4, with TRBD1 as a possible D gene (5 bases). Germline CDR1 reads LNHDA; CDR2 reads SQIVND (reference sequence). V was shortened by 3 bases and J by 13 bases, with 18 bases between the two germline ends. This CDR3 region has 14 residues. CDR3 sequence: CASSIGFGAGRLFF. In nucleotides, the CDR3 is TGTGCCAGTAGTATTGGCTTCGGGGCCGGGAGACTGTTTTTT.

The gene calls are TRBV30 and TRBJ2-7; 12 bases are a match to TRBD2. The CDR3 runs 19 residues. CDR1 and CDR2 (germline): GTSNPN, SVGIG (reference sequence). The trim removed 0 bases at V and 2 bases at J, leaving 14 bases unmatched. The CDR3 region is CAWSVSRLAGGPVPYEQYF. The CDR3 DNA reads as TGTGCCTGGAGTGTATCTAGGCTAGCGGGGGGGCCGGTACCCTACGAGCAGTACTTC.

The rearrangement links TRBV2 to TRBJ2-3; 11 positions agree with TRBD2. CDR1 SNHLY and CDR2 FYNNEI come from the germline V gene. J lost 1 base, V lost 8 bases, and 8 bases had no gene match. CDR3 size: 16 residues. The CDR3 loop reads CASSGILAGGTDTQYF. The CDR3 DNA is TGTGCCAGCTCCGGGATACTAGCGGGGGGCACAGATACGCAGTATTTT.

The chain couples TRBV11-2 to TRBJ2-1, with 12 positions matching TRBD2. J was trimmed by 7 bases and V by 1 base; bases with no gene match: 2. Germline lookup yields CDR1 SGHAT and CDR2 FQNNGV. CDR3 length equals 15 residues. The DNA for the CDR3 is TGTGCCAGCAGCTTAGCTAGCGGGGGGGTAAATGAGCAGTTCTTC. It yields the protein CASSLASGGVNEQFF.

The J gene is TRBJ2-7, the V gene TRBV4-1; a weak D match, TRBD2 (7 bases). Trimming cost V 4 bases and J 3 bases, with 16 bases left between them. The CDR3 runs 15 residues. In germline, CDR1 is MGHRA, CDR2 YSYEKL. CDR3 nucleotide sequence: TGCGCCAGCAGCCGGGAAGGGGGGGGCCTCTACGAGCAGTACTTC. Residues: CASSREGGGLYEQYF.

The CDR3 loop is CSARTGREAFF. Written as DNA, the CDR3 is TGCAGTGCGCGGACAGGGAGAGAAGCTTTCTTT. The rearrangement joins TRBV20-1 to TRBJ1-1; 8 nucleotides match TRBD1. This CDR3 spans 11 amino acids. The germline V gene encodes CDR1 DFQATT and CDR2 SNEGSKA (reference sequence). V trimming: 6 bases; J trimming: 8 bases; junction bases outside the gene matches: 5.

This rearrangement joins TRBV30 to TRBJ2-7, with D possibly being TRBD1 (6 bases). The CDR3 is made up of 12 amino acids. Per the germline V gene, CDR1 is GTSNPN and CDR2 is SVGIG (reference sequence). V shed 4 bases and J shed 6 bases, with 13 bases lying between them. Here the CDR3 DNA reads TGTGCCTGGAATAGGATGGGGGCCGAGCAGTACTTC. Encoded protein: CAWNRMGAEQYF.

V and J are TRBV24-1 and TRBJ2-2, with D possibly TRBD1 on 5 matching bases. The CDR3 sequence is 13 residues long. V was cut by 9 bases and J by 1 base, with 8 bases left in between. The germline V gene encodes CDR1 KGHDR and CDR2 SFDVKD. CDR3 in amino acids: CATGAGNTGELFF. The CDR3, as DNA: TGTGCCACCGGGGCAGGGAACACCGGGGAGCTGTTTTTT.

V is TRBV6-2 or TRBV6-3 and J is TRBJ1-2; 11 positions match TRBD1. The V and J ends lost 6 bases and 4 bases, in that order; junction bases with no gene match: 25. Germline V CDR1 and CDR2: MNHEY, SVGEGT. The CDR3 has 21 residues. CDR3 coding DNA: TGTGCCAGCAGCACGGGACAGGGGGATGCATGGTCGCCGATACACGGCTATGGCTACACCTTC. This codes for CASSTGQGDAWSPIHGYGYTF.

This clone was found once. The chain combines TRBV7-8 with TRBJ2-7; D is perhaps TRBD2 (5 bases). Germline V gene sequence: CDR1 SGHVS, CDR2 FQNEAQ. V gave up 1 base and J gave up 2 bases, with 9 bases separating them. The CDR3 extends over 14 amino acids. The CDR3 DNA is TGTGCCAGCAGCTTAGGGGGAGATACCTACGAGCAGTACTTC. Its translation: CASSLGGDTYEQYF.

This chain links TRBV7-2 with TRBJ2-1; the match to TRBD2 covers 9 bases. V was pared by 1 base and J by 11 bases, with 6 bases of the junction left unmatched. The CDR3 consists of 14 residues. Per germline, CDR1 SGHTA and CDR2 FQGNSA. The CDR3 DNA is TGTGCCAGCAGCTTAGGCGGGCTAGCGGGGCAGCAGTTCTTC. This codes for CASSLGGLAGQQFF. Full variable domain (remainder filled in from reference TRBV7-2 and TRBJ2-1): GAGVSQSPSNKVTEKGKDVELRCDPISGHTALYWYRQSLGQGLEFLIYFQGNSAPDKSGLPSDRFSAERTGGSVSTLTIQRTQQEDSAVYLCASSLGGLAGQQFFGPGTRLTVL.

V gene TRBV9 combines with J gene TRBJ1-6; TRBD1 is a possible D gene (6 bases). The length of the CDR3 is 15 residues. Germline assignment: CDR1 SGDLS and CDR2 YYNGEE. Between the trimmed V and J ends, which lost 0 bases and 7 bases, there was a span of 11 bases. CDR3 sequence (DNA): TGTGCCAGCAGCGTAGCGGGGACACAAAATTCACCCCTCCACTTT. It encodes CASSVAGTQNSPLHF.

The chain uses TRBV25-1 and TRBJ1-4, with D unclear. In germline, CDR1 is MGHDK, CDR2 SYGVNS. The CDR3 totals 14 residues. The V gene lost 5 bases and the J gene lost 4 bases, with 11 bases spanning the gap. The CDR3 nucleotides are TGTGCCAGCAGTCGGTCAAGCGGTAATGAAAAACTGTTTTTT. As protein: CASSRSSGNEKLFF.

This sequence joins TRBV13 and TRBJ2-7; perhaps TRBD2 as D (5 bases). Trimming took 6 bases from V and 12 from J, leaving 24 bases between them. The CDR3 is made up of 14 amino acids. CDR1 is PRHDT and CDR2 is FYEKMQ in the germline V gene (reference sequence). Written as DNA, the CDR3 is TGTGCCAGCAGACTAACCAAAACGGGGATGGGGTGGTACTTC. Translation gives CASRLTKTGMGWYF.

This chain uses TRBV2 with TRBJ2-3; 8 bases are shared with TRBD2. The CDR3 length is 13 residues. The germline gives CDR1 SNHLY, CDR2 FYNNEI. With 7 bases clipped from V and 2 bases from J, the junction kept 2 bases outside the gene matches. DNA for the CDR3: TGTGCCAGCACGGGGGGGCCCACAGATACGCAGTATTTT. Translating gives CASTGGPTDTQYF.